This TCR beta chain was captured in a study of shared clonotypes between healthy human individuals. Study overall: Donors, aged 18 to 49, were a couple of women and three men.

From CD4+ cells came CD45RA+ naive and CD45RA-negative memory subsets. With V trimmed by 3 bases and J by 0 bases, 3 bases remained unmatched. This CDR3 is built from 16 residues. CDR1 KGHSH and CDR2 LQKENI come from the germline V gene. Worth noting for this clone: The antigen is undetermined. Other DNA sequences within the sample encode an identical CDR3.

Assay used: immunoSEQ multiplex PCR; TCRdb lists only in-frame clones, some missing. This sample carries around 1.1 million clones, 70% to 85% of them seen once, and the ten largest clones take about 0.94%. Study results and limitations: What rarefaction showed was incomplete sorted-subset sequencing despite large depth. Donor scarcity curtailed the genetic and exposure-history diversity represented herein.

This chain connects TRBV18 to TRBJ1-5; TRBD1 agrees at 9 bases. Material for sequencing was memory CD4+ T cells from PBMCs. The subset is: CD45RA-negative fraction. The source of this sequence is a man younger than 35 in good health. Some clones in this sample may be carry-over from other donors' samples. CDR3 protein: CASSPLGQGSNQPQHF. The CDR3 DNA is TGTGCCAGCTCACCTCTGGGACAGGGTAGCAATCAGCCCCAGCATTTT.